This T cell receptor (beta chain) was captured in a study of OX40 agonist ivuxolimab in advanced cancers. Researchers took blood at baseline, on cycle 4 day 1, and on cycle 7 day 1. CDR3 length equals 14 residues. The germline gives CDR1 MDHEN, CDR2 SYDVKM. V gave up 5 bases and J gave up 4 bases; unmatched junction bases: 6. Details on this clone: Its antigen is unknown.

Overall study results and limits: Certain nonresponders additionally had low normalized T-cell clonal expansion. CD4+ and CD8+ blood T cells expanded clonally by week 6 at 0.1 to 3.0 mg/kg.

Repertoires were generated with immunoSEQ multiplex PCR, while TCRdb's copy carries only in-frame clones and drops some. Seen here are more than 60,000 clones, over 75% observed once, and the top ten hold around 0.23%. This sequence was found in an adult with an advanced solid tumor such as melanoma, head and neck, liver or kidney cancer. The sample here was CD4+ or CD8+ T cells sorted from blood, taken in a trial of the OX40 agonist ivuxolimab. The chain joins TRBV28 to TRBJ2-5, with TRBD1 identical over 8 bases. CDR3 protein: CASSAGQGTETQYF. CDR3 DNA sequence: TGTGCCAGCAGTGCTGGACAGGGAACAGAGACCCAGTACTTC.